The 12 T cell receptor beta chains presented below share a single source sample, sequenced in a study of low-dose radiotherapy and immunotherapy resistance in tumors. Priming of first-strand cDNA relied on TRAV- and TRBV-specific primers (covering alpha and beta chains). For amplifying TCRs, the PCR ran for around 20 cycles with Phusion, which was used together with a constant-region primer and the adapter on the V primers. TCRdb itself ran the reads through MiXCR, one entry per CDR3 protein. This repertoire shows tens of thousands of distinct CDR3 sequences, 25% to 30% found once; its top ten account for about 9.4%. This sample's time point: after trial treatment. Indicated treatment: LDRT plus nivolumab, ipilimumab, low-dose cyclophosphamide and aspirin (RACIN trial). The sample consisted of PBMCs, taken after low-dose radiotherapy plus immunotherapy. These receptors all stem from a male donor with prostate cancer.

The sample holds many counts of this clonotype. DNA for the CDR3: TGTGCCACCAGCAGAGATTTGGCTGGGGCCAACGTCCTGACTTTC. Translated, it gives CATSRDLAGANVLTF. The chain joins TRBV15 to TRBJ2-6; D not resolved. The CDR3 loop spans 15 amino acids. Germline V gene data show CDR1 as LNHNV and CDR2 as YYDKDF (reference sequence). V was trimmed by 0 bases and J by 2 bases, leaving 5 bases between them.

To note about this clonotype: The junction does not match germline at one end; this may be a read error. J is TRBJ2-1 and V is TRBV6-1, with 8 bases that match TRBD2. The CDR3 consists of 14 residues. The germline CDR1 and CDR2 sequences are MNHNS and SASEGT. The CDR3 sequence is CASSSGGVYNERFF. CDR3 sequence (DNA): TGTGCCAGCAGTTCCGGGGGGGTGTACAATGAGCGGTTCTTC.

There are many counts of this clonotype. V usage is TRBV20-1 and J usage is TRBJ2-1; 9 nucleotides match TRBD2. The V segment lost 7 bases and the J segment 5 bases; nucleotides outside the gene matches: 12. Germline V gene sequence: CDR1 DFQATT, CDR2 SNEGSKA (reference sequence). This CDR3 is built from 15 residues. In nucleotides, the CDR3 is TGCAGTGGGGGGCGTAGCGGGAGAACCGACAATGAGCAGTTCTTC. Its protein is CSGGRSGRTDNEQFF.

Ten or more counts support this clonotype. V usage is TRBV7-3 and J usage is TRBJ2-5; no firm D call. This CDR3 region has 14 residues. The V and J ends lost 1 base and 1 base respectively, with 7 bases between them. Germline lookup yields CDR1 SGHTA and CDR2 FQGTGA. In DNA, the CDR3 is TGTGCCAGCAGCTTAATGGGGATCCAAGAGACCCAGTACTTC. Its translation: CASSLMGIQETQYF.

This chain joins TRBV19 and TRBJ1-1; the D is unclear. The V gene lost 3 bases and the J gene lost 6 bases, with 8 bases spanning the gap. The V gene's germline CDR1 is LNHDA and CDR2 SQIVND (reference sequence). The length of the CDR3 is 12 residues. The DNA for the CDR3 is TGTGCCAGTAGTATTGCGGGTCCTGAAGCTTTCTTT. Translation: CASSIAGPEAFF.

This clonotype was seen ten or more times. This chain links TRBV30 with TRBJ2-3; 10 bases map to TRBD2. The CDR3 is 13 residues long. Unmatched junction bases numbered 5, after V lost 5 bases and J lost 6 bases. Looked up from germline, CDR1 is GTSNPN and CDR2 is SVGIG (reference sequence). CDR3 in DNA: TGTGCCTGGGCTAGCGGGAGAATCGATACGCAGTATTTT. Encoded protein: CAWASGRIDTQYF.

The chain combines TRBV2 with TRBJ2-1; 7 bases line up with TRBD2. The CDR3 consists of 11 residues. Germline V CDR1 and CDR2: SNHLY, FYNNEI. The V and J ends lost 8 bases and 11 bases, in that order; junction bases with no gene match: 6. The CDR3 DNA sequence: TGTGCCAGCCCCGTGGGACTACAGCAGTTCTTC. It specifies CASPVGLQQFF.

This clonotype was seen at least ten times. The chain is built from TRBV5-6 and TRBJ2-1; 8 bases map to TRBD2. This CDR3 contains 15 residues. Germline V gene lookup returns CDR1 SGHDT and CDR2 YYEEEE. V gave up 1 base and J gave up 7 bases; unmatched junction bases: 7. CDR3 bases: TGTGCCAGCAGCTTGCCCGGGGGGGTGGGAAATGAGCAGTTCTTC. It specifies CASSLPGGVGNEQFF. The full variable domain, rest sourced from reference TRBV5-6 and TRBJ2-1, is DAGVTQSPTHLIKTRGQQVTLRCSPKSGHDTVSWYQQALGQGPQFIFQYYEEEERQRGNFPDRFSGHQFPNYSSELNVNALLLGDSALYLCASSLPGGVGNEQFFGPGTRLTVL.

This clonotype has only a few counts. The gene calls are TRBV12-3 or TRBV12-4 and TRBJ2-7, with 7 bases that match TRBD1. The CDR3 sequence is 15 residues long. V shed 8 bases and J 5 bases; nucleotides not matched to a gene: 15. DNA of the CDR3: TGTGCCAGCGGACTTAGAGCACAGGGGCGGGACGAGCAGTACTTC. Translated: CASGLRAQGRDEQYF.

The sample holds many counts of this clonotype. The chain carries TRBV14 and TRBJ1-2; 12 bases fit TRBD1. The J segment lost 8 bases and the V segment lost 2 bases, leaving 6 bases of the junction unmatched. Germline assignment: CDR1 SGHDN and CDR2 FVKESK. The CDR3 extends over 15 amino acids. The CDR3 DNA sequence: TGTGCCAGCAGCCAACCGGGACAGGGGGCGAGGGGCTACACCTTC. Amino acids: CASSQPGQGARGYTF.

With regard to this clonotype: It is likely a read error: a sequence one base away is far more abundant. The chain joins TRBV20-1 to TRBJ2-5, with TRBD2 identical over 8 bases. With 5 bases clipped from V and 11 bases from J, the junction kept 16 bases outside the gene matches. Germline lookup yields CDR1 DFQATT and CDR2 SNEGSKA (reference sequence). This CDR3 spans 14 amino acids. The CDR3 coding sequence is TGCAGTGCTCATGGCGGGGGGCGCCACAATGAGCAGTACTTC. It yields the protein CSAHGGGRHNEQYF.

There are a few counts of this clonotype. This rearrangement joins TRBV3-1 to TRBJ1-1; D gene uncertain. Germline V gene sequence: CDR1 LGHDT, CDR2 YNNKEL (reference sequence). The CDR3 is 14 amino acids. V dropped 1 base and J dropped 0 bases, with 6 bases sitting between them. The CDR3 nucleotides are TGTGCCAGCAGCCAAGCCATCATGAACACTGAAGCTTTCTTT. Protein product: CASSQAIMNTEAFF.